These 29 T cell receptor beta chains came from one sample sequenced in a study of blood T cell repertoires in COVID-19. Sequencing was performed with immunoSEQ multiplex PCR; in TCRdb, only in-frame clones are kept and a portion is missing. Counted here are 95,000 to 150,000 clones, under 85% occurring once; the ten biggest clones make up around 11%. The specimen sequenced was peripheral blood. The receptors shown here come from a man between 60 and 70 years old with acute or convalescent COVID-19.

The rearrangement uses TRBV10-3 and TRBJ2-1; 15 bases map to TRBD2. The CDR3 length is 16 residues. Germline-derived CDR1 and CDR2 are ENHRY and SYGVKD. V lost 3 bases and J lost 4; bases outside the gene matches: 1. In DNA form, the CDR3 reads TGTGCCATCAGTGAAGGACTAGCGGGAGGGTACAATGAGCAGTTCTTC. Encoded protein: CAISEGLAGGYNEQFF.

The chain links TRBV19 to TRBJ2-3; unclear D gene. This CDR3 is built from 14 residues. Germline values: CDR1 LNHDA, CDR2 SQIVND (reference sequence). Between the trimmed V and J ends, which lost 4 bases and 4 bases, there was a span of 12 bases. This CDR3 reads CASSSLIPADTQYF. The CDR3 DNA follows: TGTGCCAGTAGTAGCCTGATACCGGCAGATACGCAGTATTTT.

CDR3 in DNA: TGTGCCAGCAGCCATTGGGGGGAAAACTATGGCTACACCTTC. Its translation is CASSHWGENYGYTF. J is TRBJ1-2 and V is TRBV3-1 (or the pseudogene TRBV3-2), with D possibly TRBD1 on 5 matching bases. V was pared by 3 bases and J by 2 bases, with 10 bases between. Germline lookup yields CDR1 LGHDT and CDR2 YNNKEL (reference sequence). The CDR3 consists of 14 residues.

The sample holds a few counts of this clone. This chain uses TRBV11-1 with TRBJ2-7, with 13 bases lining up with TRBD2. Germline-derived CDR1 and CDR2 are SGHAT and FQDESV (reference sequence). The CDR3 is made up of 14 amino acids. The V and J ends lost 4 bases and 5 bases, in that order; junction bases with no gene match: 2. For the CDR3, the DNA is TGTGCCAGCAGCTACGGGACTAGCGGGAACGAGCAGTACTTC. It translates to CASSYGTSGNEQYF.

This clone showed up just a few times. Other DNA sequences in the sample encode the same CDR3. This rearrangement joins TRBV5-8 to TRBJ1-5, with a possible D match to TRBD1 (5 bases). The ends were cut back, 0 bases at V and 0 bases at J, with 7 bases in the middle. This CDR3 has 15 residues. The germline gives CDR1 SGHTS, CDR2 YDEGEE. CDR3 region: CASSLGQLSNQPQHF. CDR3 DNA sequence: TGTGCCAGCAGCTTGGGACAGCTTAGCAATCAGCCCCAGCATTTT.

This chain connects TRBV2 to TRBJ1-5; the D gene is possibly TRBD1 (6 bases). V lost 4 bases and J 6 bases, leaving 13 bases between the germline ends. Germline V gives CDR1 SNHLY, CDR2 FYNNEI. CDR3 length equals 14 residues. The CDR3 nucleotides read TGTGCCAGCAGTGCACAGGGTTTGAGTCAGCCCCAGCATTTT. Protein product: CASSAQGLSQPQHF.

The chain links TRBV3-1 (or the pseudogene TRBV3-2) to TRBJ1-3, with unresolved D. The V end was cut by 4 bases, the J end by 0 bases, with 4 bases between. The CDR3 length is 13 residues. The germline V gene has CDR1 LGHDT and CDR2 YNNKEL (reference sequence). The CDR3 bases are TGTGCCAGCAGCCGAGGCTCTGGAAACACCATATATTTT. It yields the protein CASSRGSGNTIYF.

The chain carries TRBV7-9 and TRBJ1-6, with 7 bases identical to TRBD1. The CDR3 extends over 13 amino acids. Germline CDR1 SEHNR, CDR2 FQNEAQ (reference sequence). V gave up 5 bases and J gave up 8 bases; unmatched junction bases: 3. CDR3 loop: CASSEQGYSPLHF. The CDR3, as DNA: TGTGCCAGCAGCGAACAGGGGTATTCACCCCTCCACTTT. Full variable domain (outside the CDR3, taken from reference TRBV7-9 and TRBJ1-6): DTGVSQNPRHKITKRGQNVTFRCDPISEHNRLYWYRQTLGQGPEFLTYFQNEAQLEKSRLLSDRFSAERPKGSFSTLEIQRTEQGDSAMYLCASSEQGYSPLHFGNGTRLTVT.

The genes are TRBV7-3 and TRBJ2-1, with TRBD2 identical over 8 bases. V lost 1 base, J lost 2 bases, and 1 base stayed unmatched. This CDR3 is 15 amino acids long. The germline CDR1 and CDR2 sequences are SGHTA and FQGTGA. The CDR3 protein is CASSLILAAYNEQFF. The CDR3 coding sequence is TGTGCCAGCAGCTTAATACTAGCGGCCTACAATGAGCAGTTCTTC.

The gene calls are TRBV20-1 and TRBJ1-1; no firm D call. V was cut by 3 bases and J by 1 base, with 6 bases left in between. There are 12 residues in the CDR3. In germline, CDR1 is DFQATT, CDR2 SNEGSKA (reference sequence). CDR3 sequence: CSASNGNTEAFF. The CDR3 coding sequence is TGCAGTGCTAGTAACGGGAACACTGAAGCTTTCTTT.

The V gene is TRBV6-1, the J gene TRBJ1-2; D remains ambiguous. The V and J ends lost 1 base and 0 bases respectively, with 12 bases between them. Germline V gives CDR1 MNHNS, CDR2 SASEGT. The CDR3 has 16 residues. CDR3 nucleotide sequence: TGTGCCAGCAGTGAAGGAGGGATGAAAGCTAACTATGGCTACACCTTC. Residues: CASSEGGMKANYGYTF.

V gene TRBV9 combines with J gene TRBJ1-4; D possibly corresponds to TRBD1 (5 bases). CDR3 length: 14 amino acids. Trimming took off 6 bases at V and 7 bases at J, with 16 bases between the two ends. Germline V gene sequence: CDR1 SGDLS, CDR2 YYNGEE. The CDR3 here is CASTQGVSGEKLFF. The CDR3 DNA reads TGTGCCAGCACGCAAGGGGTATCTGGTGAAAAACTGTTTTTT.

V is TRBV28 and J is TRBJ2-1; maybe TRBD1 (7 bases). Germline CDR1 is MDHEN and CDR2 is SYDVKM. V was clipped by 5 bases and J by 5 bases, with 13 bases between them. This CDR3 has 14 amino acids. The CDR3 bases are TGTGCCAGCAGTCAGGGGGGCTACCACAATGAGCAGTTCTTC. It encodes CASSQGGYHNEQFF.

The CDR3 reads CASSFGHQNEQFF. The DNA of the CDR3 is TGCGCCAGCAGCTTTGGACATCAGAATGAGCAGTTCTTC. V is TRBV5-1 and J is TRBJ2-1; tentative D call: TRBD1 (5 bases). Germline V gene data show CDR1 as SGHRS and CDR2 as YFSETQ. The ends were cut back, 2 bases at V and 7 bases at J, with 10 bases in the middle. The CDR3 length is 13 residues.

This clone was found once. This sequence joins TRBV2 and TRBJ1-5; the match to TRBD1 covers 9 bases. This CDR3 comprises 14 residues. Germline loops: CDR1 SNHLY, CDR2 FYNNEI. Trimming cost V 6 bases and J 4 bases; bases outside gene matches: 4. Written as DNA, the CDR3 is TGTGCCAGCAGGGGGACAGGGCGGAATCAGCCCCAGCATTTT. Translated, it gives CASRGTGRNQPQHF.

V usage is TRBV7-9 and J usage is TRBJ2-2; 7 nucleotides match TRBD2. Per the germline V gene, CDR1 is SEHNR and CDR2 is FQNEAQ (reference sequence). This CDR3 is 17 amino acids long. V was clipped by 5 bases and J by 2 bases; unmatched bases: 11. The CDR3 reads CASSRRGSHSNTGELFF. In DNA form, the CDR3 reads TGTGCCAGCAGCCGACGCGGGAGTCACTCTAACACCGGGGAGCTGTTTTTT.

The chain is built from TRBV19 and TRBJ2-6; possible D gene TRBD1, 6 bases. Germline V gene sequence: CDR1 LNHDA, CDR2 SQIVND (reference sequence). There are 15 residues in the CDR3. The V end lost 7 bases, the J end lost 4 bases, and 14 bases lay between the germline ends. The CDR3 DNA sequence: TGTGCCAGTACGAGGCAGGGGTACGGGGCCAACGTCCTGACTTTC. It specifies CASTRQGYGANVLTF.

The V call is TRBV28, the J call TRBJ2-6; a possible D gene is TRBD1 (6 bases). With 6 bases removed from V and 4 bases from J, the gap between germline ends came to 10 bases. CDR3 length equals 14 residues. Per germline, CDR1 MDHEN and CDR2 SYDVKM. The CDR3 DNA reads as TGTGCCAGCAGAAGGGGGTCAGGGGCCAACGTCCTGACTTTC. Protein: CASRRGSGANVLTF.

The chain combines TRBV5-1 with TRBJ2-7; 11 bases are shared with TRBD2. The CDR3 sequence is 15 residues long. Germline V gene sequence: CDR1 SGHRS, CDR2 YFSETQ. Trimming removed 3 bases from V and 6 bases from J; junction bases left unmatched: 8. The CDR3 sequence: CASSWGTSGQPEQYF. The CDR3, as DNA: TGCGCCAGCAGCTGGGGGACTAGCGGACAGCCCGAGCAGTACTTC.

The rearrangement joins TRBV2 to TRBJ2-5, with 7 bases fitting TRBD2. V lost 6 bases and J lost 0; bases outside the gene matches: 10. CDR1 is SNHLY and CDR2 is FYNNEI in the germline V gene. The CDR3 has 16 amino acids. CDR3 region: CASRNRASGHQETQYF. CDR3 coding DNA: TGTGCCAGCAGAAACCGGGCTAGCGGCCACCAAGAGACCCAGTACTTC.

V usage is TRBV19 and J usage is TRBJ1-3, with D unclear. The CDR3 has 13 residues. CDR1 and CDR2 from the germline V gene are LNHDA and SQIVND (reference sequence). Trimming took 11 bases from V and 0 from J, leaving 11 bases between them. CDR3: CASSRSSGNTIYF. The DNA for the CDR3 is TGTGCCTCCTCCCGGAGCTCTGGAAACACCATATATTTT.

This clone appeared once. The V gene is TRBV10-3, the J gene TRBJ2-7; 7 nucleotides match TRBD2. Germline V gene sequence: CDR1 ENHRY, CDR2 SYGVKD. This CDR3 has 15 residues. The J segment lost 5 bases and the V segment lost 5 bases, leaving 12 bases of the junction unmatched. The CDR3 region has the DNA TGTGCCATCAGTATTATAACGGGAGGTGCTAACGAGCAGTACTTC. Translated: CAISIITGGANEQYF.

This sequence joins TRBV5-5 and TRBJ1-5; D remains ambiguous. V dropped 0 bases and J dropped 4 bases, with 11 bases sitting between them. The germline V gene encodes CDR1 SGHKS and CDR2 YYEKEE (reference sequence). The length of the CDR3 is 15 residues. The CDR3 loop reads CASSLAEALNQPQHF. The DNA of the CDR3 is TGTGCCAGCAGCTTGGCCGAGGCCTTGAATCAGCCCCAGCATTTT. The full variable domain, with the rest looked up from reference TRBV5-5 and TRBJ1-5, is DAGVTQSPTHLIKTRGQQVTLRCSPISGHKSVSWYQQVLGQGPQFIFQYYEKEERGRGNFPDRFSARQFPNYSSELNVNALLLGDSALYLCASSLAEALNQPQHFGDGTRLSIL.

J is TRBJ2-7 and V is TRBV9; D unclear. V lost 7 bases and J lost 7, with 18 bases in between. Germline V gene data show CDR1 as SGDLS and CDR2 as YYNGEE. There are 13 residues in the CDR3. The CDR3 coding sequence is TGTGCCAGCTCCTTGACTCCCCCCGGAGAGCAGTACTTC. This gives the protein CASSLTPPGEQYF.

The V gene is TRBV7-3, the J gene TRBJ2-3; 10 nucleotides match TRBD1. The CDR3 runs to 14 residues. V gave up 5 bases and J gave up 4 bases; unmatched junction bases: 3. Germline values: CDR1 SGHTA, CDR2 FQGTGA. CDR3 residues: CASSTTGGADTQYF. CDR3 in DNA: TGTGCCAGCAGCACGACAGGGGGCGCAGATACGCAGTATTTT.

J is TRBJ2-5 and V is TRBV29-1; possible D gene TRBD1, 6 bases. The germline V and J ends were trimmed by 6 bases and 2 bases, with 13 bases remaining between them. This CDR3 has 13 residues. Germline loops: CDR1 SQVTM, CDR2 ANQGSEA. DNA of the CDR3: TGCAGCGTCGAGGGGGAAGTACAAGAGACCCAGTACTTC. It encodes CSVEGEVQETQYF.

For the CDR3, the DNA is TGCGCCAGCAGCAGCGGACTAGCGGGAGGAAACATTGAGCAGTTCTTC. It is translated as CASSSGLAGGNIEQFF. The chain employs TRBV5-1 and TRBJ2-1, with TRBD2 identical over 14 bases. J gave up 9 bases and V 4 bases, and 9 bases lay outside the gene matches. This CDR3 spans 16 amino acids. Germline V lookup: CDR1 SGHRS, CDR2 YFSETQ.

The table lists this clone with a few counts. This chain links TRBV7-9 with TRBJ1-1, with TRBD1 matching 8 bases. The CDR3 has 15 amino acids. V dropped 6 bases and J dropped 3; count of bases not matched to a gene: 9. From germline, CDR1 is SEHNR and CDR2 FQNEAQ (reference sequence). Here the CDR3 reads CASSPRTGRDTEAFF. The CDR3, as DNA: TGTGCCAGCAGTCCCCGGACAGGGAGGGACACTGAAGCTTTCTTT.

The V call is TRBV6-4, the J call TRBJ2-1; TRBD2 might be the D (5 bases). Trimming stripped 6 bases from V and 12 bases from J, with 18 bases between. CDR1 MRHNA and CDR2 SNTAGT come from the germline V gene. There are 13 residues in the CDR3. DNA for the CDR3: TGTGCCAGCAGCAAAGAAATGGGAGAGGGGCAGTTCTTC. Protein: CASSKEMGEGQFF.